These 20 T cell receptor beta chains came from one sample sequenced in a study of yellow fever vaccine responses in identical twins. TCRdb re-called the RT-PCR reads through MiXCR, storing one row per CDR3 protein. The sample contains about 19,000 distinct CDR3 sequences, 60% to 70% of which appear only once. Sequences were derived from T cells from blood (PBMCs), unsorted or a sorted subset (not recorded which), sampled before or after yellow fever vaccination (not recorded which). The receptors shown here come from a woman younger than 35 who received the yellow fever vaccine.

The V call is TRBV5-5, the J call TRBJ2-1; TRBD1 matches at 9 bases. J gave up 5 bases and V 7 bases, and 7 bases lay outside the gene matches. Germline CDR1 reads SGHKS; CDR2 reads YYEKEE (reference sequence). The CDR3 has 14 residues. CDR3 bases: TGTGCCAGCCTCTGGGGACAGGGCGACAATGAGCAGTTCTTC. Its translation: CASLWGQGDNEQFF.

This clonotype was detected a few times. DNA of the CDR3: TGTGCCAGCAGCGGAAGAAAGACAGGGCAAGAGACCCAGTACTTC. Translating it yields CASSGRKTGQETQYF. The chain employs TRBV11-1 and TRBJ2-5; 7 nucleotides agree with TRBD1. This CDR3 region has 15 residues. Germline V gives CDR1 SGHAT, CDR2 FQDESV (reference sequence). The ends lost 5 bases at V and 2 bases at J; junction bases unmatched: 8.

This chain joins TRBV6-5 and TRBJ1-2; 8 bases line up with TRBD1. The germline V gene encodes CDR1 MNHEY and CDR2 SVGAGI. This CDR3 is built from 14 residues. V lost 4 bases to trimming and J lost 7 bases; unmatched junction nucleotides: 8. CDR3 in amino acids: CASSFRTGMGGYTF. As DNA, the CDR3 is TGTGCCAGCAGTTTTCGGACAGGGATGGGTGGCTACACCTTC.

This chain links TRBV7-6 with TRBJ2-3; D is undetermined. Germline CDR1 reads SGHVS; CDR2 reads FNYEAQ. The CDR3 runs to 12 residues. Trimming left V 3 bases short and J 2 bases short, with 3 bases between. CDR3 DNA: TGTGCCAGCAGCTTCCACACAGATACGCAGTATTTT. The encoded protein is CASSFHTDTQYF.

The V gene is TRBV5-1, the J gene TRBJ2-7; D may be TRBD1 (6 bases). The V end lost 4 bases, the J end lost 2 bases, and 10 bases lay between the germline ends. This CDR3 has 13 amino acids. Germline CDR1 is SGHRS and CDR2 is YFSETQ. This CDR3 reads CASSPRGTYEQYF. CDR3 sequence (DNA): TGCGCCAGCAGCCCCAGGGGAACCTACGAGCAGTACTTC.

Here the CDR3 reads CATSPDASVDTQYF. In DNA form, the CDR3 reads TGTGCCACCAGTCCTGACGCGTCGGTAGATACGCAGTATTTT. The rearrangement uses TRBV24-1 and TRBJ2-3, with D unresolved. Germline V lookup: CDR1 KGHDR, CDR2 SFDVKD. Trimming removed 6 bases from V and 5 bases from J, with 14 bases in between. There are 14 residues in the CDR3.

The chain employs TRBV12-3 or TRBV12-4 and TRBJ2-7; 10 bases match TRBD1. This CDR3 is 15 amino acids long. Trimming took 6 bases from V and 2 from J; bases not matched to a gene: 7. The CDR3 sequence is CASRTGGTGAYEQYF. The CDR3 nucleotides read TGTGCCAGCAGAACTGGTGGGACAGGGGCCTACGAGCAGTACTTC.

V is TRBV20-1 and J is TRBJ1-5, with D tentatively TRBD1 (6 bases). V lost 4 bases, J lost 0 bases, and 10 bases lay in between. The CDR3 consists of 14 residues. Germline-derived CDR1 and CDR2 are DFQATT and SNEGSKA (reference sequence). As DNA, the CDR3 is TGCAGTGCTAAGGGACATTATAGCAATCAGCCCCAGCATTTT. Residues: CSAKGHYSNQPQHF.

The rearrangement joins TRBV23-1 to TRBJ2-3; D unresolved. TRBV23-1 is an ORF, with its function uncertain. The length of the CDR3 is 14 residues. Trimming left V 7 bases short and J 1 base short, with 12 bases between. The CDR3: CASIRTLCTDTQYF. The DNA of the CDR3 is TGCGCCAGCATCCGGACGTTATGCACAGATACGCAGTATTTT.

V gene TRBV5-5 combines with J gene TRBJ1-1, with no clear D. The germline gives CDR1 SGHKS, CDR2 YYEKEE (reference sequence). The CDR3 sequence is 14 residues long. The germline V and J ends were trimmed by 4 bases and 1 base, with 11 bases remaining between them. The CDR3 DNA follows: TGTGCCAGCAGCCGCCGTGAGGGGAACACTGAAGCTTTCTTT. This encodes CASSRREGNTEAFF. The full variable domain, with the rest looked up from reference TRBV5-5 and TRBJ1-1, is DAGVTQSPTHLIKTRGQQVTLRCSPISGHKSVSWYQQVLGQGPQFIFQYYEKEERGRGNFPDRFSARQFPNYSSELNVNALLLGDSALYLCASSRREGNTEAFFGQGTRLTVV.

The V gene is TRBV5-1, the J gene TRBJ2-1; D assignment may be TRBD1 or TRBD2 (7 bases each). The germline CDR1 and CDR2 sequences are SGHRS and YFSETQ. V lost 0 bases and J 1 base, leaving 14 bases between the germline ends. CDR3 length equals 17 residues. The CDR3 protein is CASSLAGGANSYNEQFF. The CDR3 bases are TGCGCCAGCAGCTTGGCAGGGGGGGCAAATTCCTACAATGAGCAGTTCTTC.

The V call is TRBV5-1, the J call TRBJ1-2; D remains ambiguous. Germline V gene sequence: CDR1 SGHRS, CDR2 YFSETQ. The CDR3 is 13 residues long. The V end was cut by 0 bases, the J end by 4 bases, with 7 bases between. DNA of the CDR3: TGCGCCAGCAGCTTGGATGGGATCTATGGCTACACCTTC. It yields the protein CASSLDGIYGYTF.

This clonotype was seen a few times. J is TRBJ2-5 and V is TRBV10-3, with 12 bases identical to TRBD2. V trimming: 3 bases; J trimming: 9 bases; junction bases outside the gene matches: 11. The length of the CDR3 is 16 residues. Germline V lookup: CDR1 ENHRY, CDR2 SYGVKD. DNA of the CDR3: TGTGCCATCAGTGAAAGACTAGCGGGAGCTCCTTTGGCCCAGTACTTC. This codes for CAISERLAGAPLAQYF.

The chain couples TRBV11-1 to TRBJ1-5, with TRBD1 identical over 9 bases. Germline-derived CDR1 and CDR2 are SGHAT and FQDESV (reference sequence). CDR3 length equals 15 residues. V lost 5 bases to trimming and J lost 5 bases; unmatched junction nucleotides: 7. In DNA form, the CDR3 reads TGTGCCAGCAGCGTGGGGACAGGGCAATATCAGCCCCAGCATTTT. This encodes CASSVGTGQYQPQHF.

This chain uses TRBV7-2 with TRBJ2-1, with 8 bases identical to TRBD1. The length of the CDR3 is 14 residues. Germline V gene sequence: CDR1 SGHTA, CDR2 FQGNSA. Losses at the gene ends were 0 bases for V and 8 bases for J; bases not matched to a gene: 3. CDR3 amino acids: CASSLAGTGYEQFF. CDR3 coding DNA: TGTGCCAGCAGCTTAGCGGGGACAGGATATGAGCAGTTCTTC.

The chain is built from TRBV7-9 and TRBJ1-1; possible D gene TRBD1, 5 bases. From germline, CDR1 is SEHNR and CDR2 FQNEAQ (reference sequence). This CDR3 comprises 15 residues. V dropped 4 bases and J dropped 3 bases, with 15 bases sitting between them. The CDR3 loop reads CASSWPGRGDTEAFF. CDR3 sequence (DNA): TGTGCCAGCAGCTGGCCGGGACGGGGGGACACTGAAGCTTTCTTT.

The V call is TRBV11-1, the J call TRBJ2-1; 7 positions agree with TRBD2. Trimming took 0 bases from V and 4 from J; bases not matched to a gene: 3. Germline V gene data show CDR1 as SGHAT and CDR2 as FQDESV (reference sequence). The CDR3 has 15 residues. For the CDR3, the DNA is TGTGCCAGCAGCTTAGCTGGCGGGAGATACAATGAGCAGTTCTTC. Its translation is CASSLAGGRYNEQFF.

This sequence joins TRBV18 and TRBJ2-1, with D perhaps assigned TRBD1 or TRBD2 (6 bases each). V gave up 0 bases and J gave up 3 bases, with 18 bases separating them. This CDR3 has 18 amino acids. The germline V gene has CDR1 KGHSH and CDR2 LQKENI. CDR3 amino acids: CASSPPRGSRGGYNEQFF. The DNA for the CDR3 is TGTGCCAGCTCACCACCGAGGGGATCCAGGGGAGGCTACAATGAGCAGTTCTTC.

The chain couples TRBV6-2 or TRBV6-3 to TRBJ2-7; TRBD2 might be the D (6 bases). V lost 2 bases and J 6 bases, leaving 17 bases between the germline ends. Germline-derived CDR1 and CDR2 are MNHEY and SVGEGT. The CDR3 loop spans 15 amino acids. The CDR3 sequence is CASSYLQGRKGEQYF. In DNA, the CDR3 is TGTGCCAGCAGTTACCTCCAAGGGAGGAAGGGCGAGCAGTACTTC.

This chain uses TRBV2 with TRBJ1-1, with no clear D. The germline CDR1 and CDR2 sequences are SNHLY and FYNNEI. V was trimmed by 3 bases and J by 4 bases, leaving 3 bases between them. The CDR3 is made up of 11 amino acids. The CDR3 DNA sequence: TGTGCCAGCAGTGAGGGCACTGAAGCTTTCTTT. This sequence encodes CASSEGTEAFF.